Listed below are T cell receptor beta chains from one sample, sequenced in a study of identical twins. Each CDR3 protein is one row after TCRdb ran MiXCR on the 5' RACE reads. Of a few hundred thousand distinct CDR3 sequences listed, over 11% are singletons. This same sample was also part of a study on yellow fever vaccine responses in identical twins.

Sequences were obtained from CD4+ T cells sorted from blood. These receptors all come from a woman aged 18-29 years in good health. Both conserved end residues are part of each CDR3. D genes are given only for firm matches. Clone sizes are given selectively: once, few, many, or a class where the clone is expanded.

d_gene,abundance,j_gene,v_gene,CDR3nt,CDR3aa
TRBD2,-,TRBJ2-1,TRBV5-1,TGCGCCAGTGGGACCGGGACTAGCGACCACAATGAGCAGTTCTTC,CASGTGTSDHNEQFF
TRBD1,-,TRBJ1-5,TRBV7-9,TGTGCCAGCAGCCCACAGGGGACCAATCAGCCCCAGCATTTT,CASSPQGTNQPQHF
TRBD1,-,TRBJ2-6,TRBV20-1,TGCAGTGCTGCCACAGGGGCTGGGGCCAACGTCCTGACTTTC,CSAATGAGANVLTF
TRBD2,few,TRBJ2-5,TRBV2,TGTGCCAGCAGTGAAAGGATAGCGGGTGCCTTGGAGACCCAGTACTTC,CASSERIAGALETQYF
-,-,TRBJ2-1,TRBV15,TGTGCCACCACCTCAGCCAGGGCAGGCTCCTACAATGAGCAGTTCTTC,CATTSARAGSYNEQFF
-,few,TRBJ2-3,TRBV28,TGTGCCAGCAGTTCCTTCACGCAGTATTTT,CASSSFTQYF
TRBD1,-,TRBJ2-7,TRBV6-5,TGTGCCAGCAGTTACACCGCCGGGACAGGGGGTTTGTACGAGCAGTACTTC,CASSYTAGTGGLYEQYF
TRBD2,-,TRBJ2-7,TRBV11-2,TGTGCCAGCAGCTTAGGGGCGAAAGTAGCGGGAGGATTCTACGAGCAGTACTTC,CASSLGAKVAGGFYEQYF
-,-,TRBJ2-2,TRBV29-1,TGCAGCGTTGTTTTGCAGCTGAACACCGGGGAGCTGTTTTTT,CSVVLQLNTGELFF
-,many,TRBJ1-2,TRBV12-3/TRBV12-4,TGTGCCAGCAGTTTATTTGCCGCGGGGGGCTACACCTTC,CASSLFAAGGYTF
TRBD2,few,TRBJ2-1,TRBV7-2,TGTGCCAGCAGCCGCGTAACTAGCGGGAGTGATGAGCAGTTCTTC,CASSRVTSGSDEQFF
TRBD1,-,TRBJ2-1,TRBV5-4,TGTGCCAGCAGCAGGGGACAGGGTGGGTCCTACAATGAGCAGTTCTTC,CASSRGQGGSYNEQFF
TRBD2,many,TRBJ2-5,TRBV7-8,TGTGCCAGCAGCGCTAGCGGGTTGGAGACCCAGTACTTC,CASSASGLETQYF
-,-,TRBJ2-4,TRBV18,TGTGCCAGCTCACCATACGGTGGAAACATTCAGTACTTC,CASSPYGGNIQYF
-,few,TRBJ2-1,TRBV20-1,TGCAGTCCCCGGGGTACCGAGGCGTGGTCCTACAATGAGCAGTTCTTC,CSPRGTEAWSYNEQFF
-,few,TRBJ2-7,TRBV12-3/TRBV12-4,TGTGCCAGCAGTGTAACAGGACGCACCTACGAGCAGTACTTC,CASSVTGRTYEQYF
TRBD1,few,TRBJ2-2,TRBV28,TGTGCCAGCAGCATGGGACAGATAAACACCGGGGAGCTGTTTTTT,CASSMGQINTGELFF
TRBD2,few,TRBJ2-3,TRBV12-3/TRBV12-4,TGTGCCAGCAGTCTTCCGGGACTAGCGGGTCGCACAGATACGCAGTATTTT,CASSLPGLAGRTDTQYF
TRBD2,-,TRBJ2-3,TRBV29-1,TGCAGCACCCTGGGACTAGCGGGGGCCCCAGTTGCGCAGTATTTT,CSTLGLAGAPVAQYF
-,-,TRBJ2-7,TRBV20-1,TGCAGTTCGCAGGGTTCCCTCCCCTACGAGCAGTACTTC,CSSQGSLPYEQYF
-,-,TRBJ2-7,TRBV7-2,TGTGCCAGCAGCCCTTGGCAGGGTGCCCAATACGAGCAGTACTTC,CASSPWQGAQYEQYF
-,few,TRBJ2-3,TRBV12-5,TGTGCTAGTGGTTTGTCATATGAGGGGGGGTCGACAGATACGCAGTATTTT,CASGLSYEGGSTDTQYF
-,few,TRBJ2-3,TRBV3-1,TGTGCCAGCAGCCAAGAACCCCAGCGGATAAAAAGCACAGATACGCAGTATTTT,CASSQEPQRIKSTDTQYF
-,few,TRBJ2-3,TRBV20-1,TGCAGTGCTACGAACCCTGGGGGTCCAGATACGCAGTATTTT,CSATNPGGPDTQYF
-,-,TRBJ2-1,TRBV20-1,TGCAGTGCAGAACCGACGGGGGGCGCATACAATGAGCAGTTCTTC,CSAEPTGGAYNEQFF
-,few,TRBJ2-7,TRBV5-6,TGTGCCAGCAGCTTGGACGGCAGGGCCGACGAGCAGTACTTC,CASSLDGRADEQYF
TRBD2,-,TRBJ2-1,TRBV18,TGTGCCAGCTCACCAGGGACTAGCGGGCGGAGCTCCTACAATGAGCAGTTCTTC,CASSPGTSGRSSYNEQFF
-,-,TRBJ2-7,TRBV5-1,TGCGCCAGCAGACCCAACTCCTACGAGCAGTACTTC,CASRPNSYEQYF
-,many,TRBJ1-6,TRBV3-1,TGTGCCAGCAGCCAAACGGACAGCCCTAATTCACCCCTCCACTTT,CASSQTDSPNSPLHF
-,-,TRBJ2-5,TRBV29-1,TGCAGCCTTGTCGCAGGGGCGGAGACCCAGTACTTC,CSLVAGAETQYF
-,many,TRBJ1-2,TRBV6-1,TGTGCCAGCGCGCGAGGGGTTGGAAGCTATGGCTACACCTTC,CASARGVGSYGYTF
-,few,TRBJ2-7,TRBV3-1,TGTGCCAGCAGCCAAGGGGCAGCTGACGAGCAGTACTTC,CASSQGAADEQYF
TRBD1,many,TRBJ1-5,TRBV6-1,TGTGCCAGCACCTTATCAAGAGGGGGCGATCAGCCCCAGCATTTT,CASTLSRGGDQPQHF
-,few,TRBJ2-7,TRBV5-1,TGCGCCAGCATGAGGGACGCCCCGGGGTTAGCCTACGAGCAGTACTTC,CASMRDAPGLAYEQYF
TRBD1,many,TRBJ1-2,TRBV20-1,TGCAGTGCTCGTCCCGGGACAGGGGGAGATGGCTACACCTTC,CSARPGTGGDGYTF
-,-,TRBJ2-3,TRBV20-1,TGCAGTGCTACTCCGGGACGGAGGACTAGCACAGATACGCAGTATTTT,CSATPGRRTSTDTQYF
TRBD1,-,TRBJ1-2,TRBV10-2,TGCGCCAGCATGGGACAGGGTGGCTACACCTTC,CASMGQGGYTF
TRBD1,few,TRBJ2-5,TRBV20-1,TGCAGTGCCCATCAGTTAGGGACAGTACAAGAGACCCAGTACTTC,CSAHQLGTVQETQYF
TRBD2,few,TRBJ2-5,TRBV5-1,TGCGCCAGCAGCCCCGGGACTAGCGGGAGAGGAAACCAAGAGACCCAGTACTTC,CASSPGTSGRGNQETQYF
TRBD1,many,TRBJ1-1,TRBV5-1,TGCGCCAGCAGCCGCATTGGGGGACAGGGGAGCACTGAAGCTTTCTTT,CASSRIGGQGSTEAFF
TRBD1,-,TRBJ2-1,TRBV7-6,TGTGCCAGCAGCCGCCAGCCGGGACAGGGCTCGGGTGAGCAGTTCTTC,CASSRQPGQGSGEQFF
TRBD2,-,TRBJ2-1,TRBV19,TGTGCCAGTGGGGCCGGGACTAGCGGACGTTACAATGAGCAGTTCTTC,CASGAGTSGRYNEQFF
TRBD1,-,TRBJ2-7,TRBV6-5,TGTGCCAGCAGTGGACAGGGACGGGAGCAGTACTTC,CASSGQGREQYF
-,few,TRBJ1-1,TRBV4-3,TGCGCCAGCAGCCAAGATTTAGTGAACACTGAAGCTTTCTTT,CASSQDLVNTEAFF
TRBD2,few,TRBJ2-3,TRBV5-1,TGCGCCAGCAGCTCTCCAGCGGGGGGAAGCACAGATACGCAGTATTTT,CASSSPAGGSTDTQYF
-,-,TRBJ2-7,TRBV6-1,TGTGCCTCAGGGGGAGGTTCCTACGAGCAGTACTTC,CASGGGSYEQYF
TRBD2,-,TRBJ2-3,TRBV3-1,TGTGCCAGCAGCCGGACTAGCGGGAAAACAGATACGCAGTATTTT,CASSRTSGKTDTQYF
TRBD1,-,TRBJ2-7,TRBV30,TGTGCCTGGCAGGGGGCCTACGAGCAGTACTTC,CAWQGAYEQYF
-,few,TRBJ2-1,TRBV20-1,TGCAGTGCTAGCTCCCACATTAACAATGAGCAGTTCTTC,CSASSHINNEQFF
TRBD2,few,TRBJ2-1,TRBV5-1,TGCGCCAGCAGCTTGGCCCCCCTAGCGGGAGGGCCGGACAATGAGCAGTTCTTC,CASSLAPLAGGPDNEQFF